Following are 22 T cell receptor beta chains from one sample sequenced in a study of regulatory T cells in long-lasting Graves disease. The time point denotes: newly diagnosed GD, antithyroid drugs for less than 3 months. RNA from PBMCs was the source of the TCR library. HTBI primers from iRepertoire and Arm-PCR of CDR3 regions yielded the TCR beta libraries. One entry per CDR3 protein results from TCRdb running MiXCR on the multiplex PCR reads. The data contain roughly 500,000 distinct CDR3 sequences, roughly 13% of them singletons. Separately, the same data were catalogued under a study of T cells in Graves' hyperthyroidism and ophthalmopathy.

The sequences come from peripheral blood mononuclear cells (PBMCs), collected at new diagnosis, from a patient treated with antithyroid drugs. Source of these receptors: a young man with Graves disease.

This clonotype was seen many times. V usage is TRBV18 and J usage is TRBJ1-1; TRBD1 agrees at 7 bases. The germline CDR1 and CDR2 sequences are KGHSH and LQKENI. The V segment lost 5 bases and the J segment 7 bases; nucleotides outside the gene matches: 13. The CDR3 runs to 15 residues. CDR3 in DNA: TGTGCCAGCTCAGCGAAGCGGGGCGGGGACAGTGAAGCTTTCTTT. It yields the protein CASSAKRGGDSEAFF. The variable domain in full, with the rest retrieved from reference TRBV18 and TRBJ1-1, is NAGVMQNPRHLVRRRGQEARLRCSPMKGHSHVYWYRQLPEEGLKFMVYLQKENIIDESGMPKERFSAEFPKEGPSILRIQQVVRGDSAAYFCASSAKRGGDSEAFFGQGTRLTVV.

CDR3 sequence (DNA): TGTGCCAGCAGGGGGCCGGGACTAGCGGGGACAGGGGGCGCGTATACGCAGTATTTT. Translated: CASRGPGLAGTGGAYTQYF. V is TRBV28 and J is TRBJ2-3; D might be TRBD2 (13 bases). The V gene lost 6 bases and the J gene lost 7 bases, with 32 bases spanning the gap. This CDR3 has 19 amino acids. The germline V gene has CDR1 MDHEN and CDR2 SYDVKM.

This clonotype was seen only a few times. V usage is TRBV6-2 or TRBV6-3 and J usage is TRBJ2-3; the match to TRBD2 covers 12 bases. The J segment lost 5 bases and the V segment lost 8 bases, leaving 14 bases of the junction unmatched. The CDR3 sequence is 17 residues long. The V gene's germline CDR1 is MNHEY and CDR2 SVGEGT. In DNA, the CDR3 is TGTGCCAGCCCCTCCCGACTAGCGGGAGAGGTATTAGATACGCAGTATTTT. It translates to CASPSRLAGEVLDTQYF.

The table lists this clonotype with many counts. J is TRBJ2-1 and V is TRBV5-1; D possibly uses TRBD1 or TRBD2 (6 bases each). The CDR3 has 13 residues. V was trimmed by 6 bases and J by 8 bases, leaving 15 bases between them. Germline values: CDR1 SGHRS, CDR2 YFSETQ. The CDR3 nucleotides read TGCGCCAGCACCACGGGGGCTATCCATGAGCAGTTCTTC. Encoded protein: CASTTGAIHEQFF.

This clonotype was detected many times. The rearrangement uses TRBV28 and TRBJ2-7; no reliable D call. V was clipped by 2 bases and J by 5 bases, with 7 bases between them. CDR3 length equals 12 residues. Germline V CDR1 and CDR2: MDHEN, SYDVKM. The CDR3 here is CASSLVGNEQYF. As DNA, the CDR3 is TGTGCCAGCAGTTTAGTAGGTAACGAGCAGTACTTC.

This clonotype was seen ten or more times. The V gene is TRBV24-1, the J gene TRBJ2-5, with 7 nucleotides matching TRBD1. CDR1 and CDR2 (germline): KGHDR, SFDVKD. The CDR3 spans 12 residues. V lost 4 bases, J lost 5 bases, and 0 bases stayed unmatched. The CDR3, as DNA: TGTGCCACCAGTGAGGACAGGGAGACCCAGTACTTC. This gives the protein CATSEDRETQYF.

This clonotype came up many times. The chain employs TRBV3-1 and TRBJ2-3, with D uncertain. Germline CDR1 LGHDT, CDR2 YNNKEL (reference sequence). The CDR3 loop spans 13 amino acids. Trimming removed 0 bases at V and 10 bases at J, with 11 bases between. Here the CDR3 reads CASSQDEIQAQYF. In DNA, the CDR3 is TGTGCCAGCAGCCAAGATGAGATTCAAGCGCAGTATTTT.

This clonotype was detected ten times or more. The J gene is TRBJ1-1, the V gene TRBV30; TRBD1 agrees at 7 bases. Germline V CDR1 and CDR2: GTSNPN, SVGIG (reference sequence). V was pared by 0 bases and J by 8 bases, with 12 bases of the junction left unmatched. CDR3 length: 15 amino acids. The CDR3 sequence: CAWSVTGRDKVEAFF. CDR3 DNA: TGTGCCTGGAGTGTGACAGGGAGGGACAAGGTGGAAGCTTTCTTT. Supplemented by reference TRBV30 and TRBJ1-1, the full variable domain reads SQTIHQWPATLVQPVGSPLSLECTVEGTSNPNLYWYRQAAGRGLQLLFYSVGIGQISSEVPQNLSASRPQDRQFILSSKKLLLSDSGFYLCAWSVTGRDKVEAFFGQGTRLTVV.

There are many counts of this clonotype. The chain combines TRBV14 with TRBJ2-3, with 7 nucleotides matching TRBD2. The CDR3 has 15 amino acids. V was pared by 5 bases and J by 2 bases, with 7 bases of the junction left unmatched. Germline V lookup: CDR1 SGHDN, CDR2 FVKESK. The DNA for the CDR3 is TGTGCCAGCAGCTCACGGACTAGACACACAGATACGCAGTATTTT. Translating gives CASSSRTRHTDTQYF.

In its sample, this clonotype was seen a few times. The gene calls are TRBV7-8 and TRBJ2-5; a possible D gene is TRBD1 (5 bases). V dropped 5 bases and J dropped 5 bases, with 18 bases sitting between them. The CDR3 length is 15 residues. The germline V gene has CDR1 SGHVS and CDR2 FQNEAQ. CDR3 nucleotide sequence: TGTGCCAGCAGCACCCAGGGCGTCATCTCGGAGACCCAGTACTTC. Encoded protein: CASSTQGVISETQYF.

This clonotype was recorded at least ten times. The rearrangement uses TRBV19 and TRBJ1-1; D remains unclear. The CDR3 is 14 amino acids. The germline V gene has CDR1 LNHDA and CDR2 SQIVND (reference sequence). V gave up 3 bases and J gave up 0 bases, with 8 bases separating them. The CDR3 protein is CASSIGPMNTEAFF. CDR3 nucleotide sequence: TGTGCCAGTAGTATTGGCCCGATGAACACTGAAGCTTTCTTT.

This clonotype was counted many times. This chain connects TRBV10-3 to TRBJ2-7; 7 bases map to TRBD2. Germline CDR1 ENHRY, CDR2 SYGVKD. V shed 3 bases and J 3 bases; nucleotides not matched to a gene: 8. This CDR3 contains 15 residues. CDR3 region: CAISDRLADGYEQYF. DNA of the CDR3: TGTGCCATCAGTGATAGGCTAGCGGACGGCTACGAGCAGTACTTC.

The chain uses TRBV20-1 and TRBJ1-2; tentatively, D is TRBD1 (5 bases). The ends were cut back, 6 bases at V and 7 bases at J, with 15 bases in the middle. Germline V lookup: CDR1 DFQATT, CDR2 SNEGSKA (reference sequence). The CDR3 loop spans 12 amino acids. CDR3 DNA: TGCAGTGCGCTCTGGCCCCAGGGTGGCTACACCTTC. As protein: CSALWPQGGYTF.

This clonotype was counted ten times or more. This chain joins TRBV29-1 and TRBJ2-7; 10 positions agree with TRBD2. Germline values: CDR1 SQVTM, CDR2 ANQGSEA. The CDR3 has 15 residues. The ends lost 2 bases at V and 3 bases at J; junction bases unmatched: 7. The CDR3 spells CSVEYASGSHYEQYF. CDR3 sequence (DNA): TGCAGCGTTGAATATGCTAGCGGGAGTCACTACGAGCAGTACTTC.

V gene TRBV7-9 combines with J gene TRBJ2-7; 13 positions agree with TRBD2. The CDR3 sequence is 18 residues long. After removal of 5 bases from V and 3 bases from J, the junction contained 13 bases not matched to a gene. Germline V gives CDR1 SEHNR, CDR2 FQNEAQ (reference sequence). CDR3 region: CASSPGTSGILKGYEQYF. The CDR3 nucleotides are TGTGCCAGCAGCCCCGGGACTAGCGGGATATTGAAGGGCTACGAGCAGTACTTC.

The table lists this clonotype with a few counts. CDR3 DNA sequence: TGCAGCGACTGGGGCCCTGGCAATGAGCAGTTCTTC. Its translation is CSDWGPGNEQFF. The chain carries TRBV29-1 and TRBJ2-1, with D possibly TRBD1 on 5 matching bases. V was pared by 7 bases and J by 6 bases, with 13 bases between. The CDR3 loop spans 12 amino acids. Germline CDR1 is SQVTM and CDR2 is ANQGSEA.

This clonotype showed up many times. The V call is TRBV6-2 or TRBV6-3, the J call TRBJ1-1, with TRBD1 matching 8 bases. The ends lost 6 bases at V and 1 base at J; junction bases unmatched: 4. CDR3 size: 14 residues. Germline V gives CDR1 MNHEY, CDR2 SVGEGT. The CDR3 DNA sequence: TGTGCCAGCAGGGCGGACAGGGCGAACACTGAAGCTTTCTTT. The encoded protein is CASRADRANTEAFF.

This clonotype was found many times. The V gene is TRBV20-1, the J gene TRBJ1-1; TRBD1 matches 8 bases. This CDR3 has 14 residues. V dropped 5 bases and J dropped 5; count of bases not matched to a gene: 10. Per the germline V gene, CDR1 is DFQATT and CDR2 is SNEGSKA (reference sequence). CDR3 in DNA: TGCAGTGCTCCCCGGGACAGGCCAGGGACTGAAGCTTTCTTT. Its translation is CSAPRDRPGTEAFF.

This clonotype was observed at least ten times. The chain is built from TRBV19 and TRBJ2-5, with D possibly being TRBD1 (5 bases). CDR3 length: 15 residues. CDR1 is LNHDA and CDR2 is SQIVND in the germline V gene (reference sequence). V lost 6 bases to trimming and J lost 2 bases, with 16 bases between them. The CDR3 sequence is CASSPRLTGQETQYF. In DNA, the CDR3 is TGTGCCAGTAGCCCTAGGCTTACAGGTCAAGAGACCCAGTACTTC.

Many counts were recorded for this clonotype. The rearrangement joins TRBV12-3 or TRBV12-4 to TRBJ1-4, with 7 bases that match TRBD1. With V trimmed by 6 bases and J by 4 bases, 2 bases remained unmatched. The CDR3 runs to 13 residues. The CDR3: CASRRDSNEKLFF. The DNA of the CDR3 is TGTGCCAGCAGAAGGGACAGTAATGAAAAACTGTTTTTT.

This clonotype has ten or more counts. The J gene is TRBJ1-2, the V gene TRBV28, with D perhaps TRBD1 (5 bases). V gave up 2 bases and J gave up 8 bases, with 15 bases separating them. This CDR3 contains 14 residues. CDR1 is MDHEN and CDR2 is SYDVKM in the germline V gene. DNA of the CDR3: TGTGCCAGCAGTTTAGAGACAGCCACTTACGGCTACACCTTC. It yields the protein CASSLETATYGYTF.

This clonotype was seen once. The genes are TRBV4-2 and TRBJ2-3; D ambiguous. V lost 1 base to trimming and J lost 2 bases, with 7 bases between them. CDR3 length: 14 residues. Germline V gene sequence: CDR1 LGHNA, CDR2 YNFKEQ. CDR3 in amino acids: CASSQGPDTDTQYF. In nucleotides, the CDR3 is TGTGCCAGCAGCCAAGGCCCCGACACAGATACGCAGTATTTT.